One and the same sample provided the 19 T cell receptor beta chains below, sequenced in a study of blood T cell repertoires in COVID-19. Repertoires were generated with immunoSEQ multiplex PCR, while TCRdb's copy carries only in-frame clones and drops some. The sample consists of a few hundred thousand clones, about four fifths of them appearing once. Material for sequencing was peripheral blood. Receptors were obtained from a woman under 30 with acute or convalescent COVID-19.

This rearrangement joins TRBV5-1 to TRBJ1-6, with D possibly being TRBD1 (6 bases). Trimming took off 0 bases at V and 0 bases at J, with 10 bases between the two ends. Per germline, CDR1 SGHRS and CDR2 YFSETQ. The CDR3 is 17 residues long. The CDR3 region has the DNA TGCGCCAGCAGCTTGGCCGTGGACAGCTCCTATAATTCACCCCTCCACTTT. Its translation is CASSLAVDSSYNSPLHF.

This clone was observed a few times. The rearrangement links TRBV3-1 (or the pseudogene TRBV3-2) to TRBJ2-7; D may be TRBD1 (5 bases). The CDR3 length is 13 residues. The V end lost 4 bases, the J end lost 2 bases, and 9 bases lay between the germline ends. CDR1 is LGHDT, CDR2 YNNKEL, per germline (reference sequence). CDR3 DNA sequence: TGTGCCAGCAGCCTCGGCAGGGCCTACGAGCAGTACTTC. It translates to CASSLGRAYEQYF.

V gene TRBV5-1 combines with J gene TRBJ2-1, with TRBD1 identical over 8 bases. J gave up 4 bases and V 1 base, and 4 bases lay outside the gene matches. Germline V gives CDR1 SGHRS, CDR2 YFSETQ. The CDR3 loop spans 15 amino acids. The DNA for the CDR3 is TGCGCCAGCAGCTTGAATAGACAGGGGTACAATGAGCAGTTCTTC. This translates into CASSLNRQGYNEQFF. The whole variable domain, remainder taken from reference TRBV5-1 and TRBJ2-1, is KAGVTQTPRYLIKTRGQQVTLSCSPISGHRSVSWYQQTPGQGLQFLFEYFSETQRNKGNFPGRFSGRQFSNSRSEMNVSTLELGDSALYLCASSLNRQGYNEQFFGPGTRLTVL.

The CDR3 reads CATSISRTSGGTDTQYF. In nucleotides, the CDR3 is TGTGCCACCAGCATTTCGCGGACTAGCGGGGGCACAGATACGCAGTATTTT. This chain links TRBV15 with TRBJ2-3; 12 bases align to TRBD2. CDR1 is LNHNV and CDR2 is YYDKDF in the germline V gene (reference sequence). The CDR3 runs 17 residues. The junction had 6 bases not matched to a gene; V was cut back by 4 bases and J by 1 base.

CDR3 sequence reads: CASRPGQGLHIQYF. DNA of the CDR3: TGTGCCAGCAGGCCGGGACAGGGGTTGCACATTCAGTACTTC. The chain recombines TRBV6-5 with TRBJ2-4; 10 bases map to TRBD1. Germline V gene lookup returns CDR1 MNHEY and CDR2 SVGAGI. V lost 6 bases to trimming and J lost 8 bases; unmatched junction nucleotides: 7. The CDR3 consists of 14 residues.

This chain connects TRBV18 to TRBJ1-6; 9 nucleotides align to TRBD1. CDR1 and CDR2 (germline): KGHSH, LQKENI. The CDR3 consists of 16 residues. V shed 0 bases, J shed 11 bases, and the junction held 8 bases outside the gene matches. This chain's CDR3 is CASSPPLDRGLAPLHF. The CDR3 DNA reads as TGTGCCAGCTCACCACCTTTGGACAGGGGTTTGGCACCCCTCCACTTT.

The V call is TRBV19, the J call TRBJ1-4, with unresolved D. The V gene's germline CDR1 is LNHDA and CDR2 SQIVND (reference sequence). With 2 bases removed from V and 8 bases from J, the gap between germline ends came to 12 bases. There are 14 residues in the CDR3. The CDR3 coding sequence is TGTGCCAGTAGTATACGGGGTCTTCAGGAAAAACTGTTTTTT. It yields the protein CASSIRGLQEKLFF.

The rearrangement links TRBV7-3 to TRBJ2-1; 11 bases are shared with TRBD2. This CDR3 comprises 13 residues. V trimming: 1 base; J trimming: 15 bases; junction bases outside the gene matches: 5. The germline V gene has CDR1 SGHTA and CDR2 FQGTGA. CDR3 bases: TGTGCCAGCAGCTTAAACCAGGGACTAGCGGCGTTCTTC. Translation gives CASSLNQGLAAFF.

The rearrangement uses TRBV6-2 or TRBV6-3 and TRBJ2-3; D gene uncertain. Germline V gene sequence: CDR1 MNHEY, CDR2 SVGEGT. The CDR3 sequence is 15 residues long. V dropped 5 bases and J dropped 10 bases, with 22 bases sitting between them. This chain's CDR3 is CASSPHGLGVMAQYF. DNA of the CDR3: TGTGCCAGCAGTCCCCATGGGTTAGGAGTGATGGCGCAGTATTTT.

A single count supports this clone. The J gene is TRBJ1-1, the V gene TRBV5-1; the D gene is possibly TRBD1 (5 bases). With 0 bases removed from V and 7 bases from J, the gap between germline ends came to 7 bases. Germline V gene data show CDR1 as SGHRS and CDR2 as YFSETQ. This CDR3 contains 12 residues. The CDR3 bases are TGCGCCAGCAGCTTGGTAAGGGGTGAAGCTTTCTTT. It encodes CASSLVRGEAFF.

This chain's CDR3 is CASSFSQGAKTYEQYF. In DNA form, the CDR3 reads TGTGCCAGCAGTTTCTCCCAGGGGGCCAAAACCTACGAGCAGTACTTC. The chain uses TRBV27 and TRBJ2-7; 8 bases are shared with TRBD1. The CDR3 sequence is 16 residues long. With 3 bases clipped from V and 2 bases from J, the junction kept 9 bases outside the gene matches. Germline-derived CDR1 and CDR2 are MNHEY and SMNVEV (reference sequence).

The chain is built from TRBV28 and TRBJ1-1; perhaps TRBD1 as D (6 bases). Germline CDR1 MDHEN, CDR2 SYDVKM. The V end lost 2 bases, the J end lost 11 bases, and 18 bases lay between the germline ends. The CDR3 spans 14 residues. The chain's CDR3 is CASSLAGAPTSAFF. The CDR3, as DNA: TGTGCCAGCAGTTTAGCAGGGGCACCCACGTCGGCTTTCTTT.

This chain joins TRBV7-9 and TRBJ2-7; D may be TRBD1 (7 bases). This CDR3 is 12 amino acids long. CDR1 is SEHNR, CDR2 FQNEAQ, per germline (reference sequence). This CDR3 reads CASQGGPYEQYF. CDR3 sequence (DNA): TGTGCAAGCCAGGGGGGCCCCTACGAGCAGTACTTC.

This sequence joins TRBV28 and TRBJ2-1; 8 bases agree with TRBD2. The V and J ends lost 2 bases and 0 bases, in that order; junction bases with no gene match: 15. The CDR3 totals 20 residues. Germline CDR1 and CDR2: MDHEN and SYDVKM. CDR3 protein: CASSLAGLVRGVSSYNEQFF. CDR3 nucleotides: TGTGCCAGCAGTTTAGCGGGGCTCGTGCGGGGGGTGAGCTCCTACAATGAGCAGTTCTTC. The entire variable domain, with the rest obtained from reference TRBV28 and TRBJ2-1, is as follows: DVKVTQSSRYLVKRTGEKVFLECVQDMDHENMFWYRQDPGLGLRLIYFSYDVKMKEKGDIPEGYSVSREKKERFSLILESASTNQTSMYLCASSLAGLVRGVSSYNEQFFGPGTRLTVL.

This clone was detected a few times. This chain links TRBV19 with TRBJ1-1, with D possibly being TRBD1 (5 bases). The CDR3 runs to 15 residues. CDR1 is LNHDA and CDR2 is SQIVND in the germline V gene (reference sequence). Trimming removed 3 bases at V and 0 bases at J, with 11 bases between. Here the CDR3 reads CASSMDNFMNTEAFF. CDR3 in DNA: TGTGCCAGTAGTATGGACAACTTCATGAACACTGAAGCTTTCTTT.

V is TRBV28 and J is TRBJ1-1, with D possibly TRBD1 on 5 matching bases. There are 13 residues in the CDR3. The ends were cut back, 10 bases at V and 8 bases at J, with 20 bases in the middle. CDR1 is MDHEN and CDR2 is SYDVKM in the germline V gene. The CDR3 spells CATLGGLVGEAFF. CDR3 DNA sequence: TGTGCCACCCTCGGGGGTTTGGTTGGGGAAGCTTTCTTT.

The chain joins TRBV11-2 to TRBJ1-2, with TRBD1 identical over 8 bases. From germline, CDR1 is SGHAT and CDR2 FQNNGV. This CDR3 region has 14 residues. Trimming removed 4 bases from V and 7 bases from J; junction bases left unmatched: 8. The CDR3 bases are TGTGCCAGCAGCTCCCCGGACAGGGCCGGTGGCTACACCTTC. Its protein is CASSSPDRAGGYTF.

The genes are TRBV29-1 and TRBJ1-5, with 8 bases fitting TRBD1. V was pared by 2 bases and J by 0 bases, with 3 bases of the junction left unmatched. The CDR3 spans 15 residues. Germline CDR1 and CDR2: SQVTM and ANQGSEA. The CDR3 sequence: CSVELQGDSNQPQHF. The CDR3 bases are TGCAGCGTTGAACTACAGGGGGATAGCAATCAGCCCCAGCATTTT.

The chain has TRBV19 and TRBJ2-1; D perhaps matches TRBD2 (5 bases). Germline V gene data show CDR1 as LNHDA and CDR2 as SQIVND (reference sequence). The CDR3 sequence is 13 residues long. The V gene lost 5 bases and the J gene lost 1 base, with 6 bases spanning the gap. The chain's CDR3 is CASSLASYNEQFF. In nucleotides, the CDR3 is TGTGCCAGTAGTCTAGCATCCTACAATGAGCAGTTCTTC.